This T cell receptor beta chain was captured by sequencing in a study of T cells in Graves' hyperthyroidism and ophthalmopathy. Across the whole study: The initial diagnosis was the point when peripheral blood was collected, ahead of any treatment.

RNA transcripts served as the template for amplifying TCR beta CDR3 regions. During a first-round RT-PCR of the TCR CDR3, the HTBI primer set was used. TCRdb reprocessed the multiplex PCR reads with MiXCR, giving one entry per CDR3 protein. The sample consists of approximately 400,000 distinct CDR3 sequences, about 15% of them appearing once. CDR3 size: 15 residues. With V trimmed by 2 bases and J by 7 bases, 3 bases remained unmatched. The germline CDR1 and CDR2 sequences are MDHEN and SYDVKM. Graves' hyperthyroidism was deemed stable absent ophthalmopathy progression within 18 months. The diagnoses drew upon clinical symptoms, serum thyroxine and TRAb, thyroid ultrasound and orbital computed tomography.

The chain carries TRBV28 and TRBJ2-3; 13 nucleotides line up with TRBD2. The sequence was obtained from a woman aged 60-75 years with Graves' hyperthyroidism. Sequenced material: blood. CDR3 in DNA: TGTGCCAGCAGTTTACCGGGACTAGCGGGAAATACGCAGTATTTT. Its protein is CASSLPGLAGNTQYF.